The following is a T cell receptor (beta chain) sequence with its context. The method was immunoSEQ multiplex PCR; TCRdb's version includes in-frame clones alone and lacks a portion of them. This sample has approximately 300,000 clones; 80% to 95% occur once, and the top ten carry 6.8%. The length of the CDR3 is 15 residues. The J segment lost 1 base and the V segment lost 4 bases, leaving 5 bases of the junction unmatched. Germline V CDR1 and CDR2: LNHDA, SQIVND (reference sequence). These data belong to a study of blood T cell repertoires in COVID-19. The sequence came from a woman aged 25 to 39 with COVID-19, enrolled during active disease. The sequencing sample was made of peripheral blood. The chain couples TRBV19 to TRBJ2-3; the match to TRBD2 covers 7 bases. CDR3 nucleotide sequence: TGTGCCAGTAGTAGGATGGCGGGAGGCACAGATACGCAGTATTTT. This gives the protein CASSRMAGGTDTQYF.